These T cell receptor beta chains were read from a single sample in a study of blood T cell repertoires in COVID-19. Clones were read by immunoSEQ multiplex PCR, and TCRdb kept only the in-frame ones, dropping some. The table lists about 140,000 clones, under 80% of them singletons, with roughly 13% in the top ten. Sequences were obtained from peripheral blood. These receptors originate from a man older than 75 with acute or convalescent COVID-19. Both conserved end residues are part of each CDR3. A D gene is named only where the DNA matches it firmly. Some rows have no size entry. The others give once, few or many, or a class for an expanded clone.

J: TRBJ1-2
size: .
V: TRBV28
D: .
CDR3: CASSFQGAERSYGYTF
DNA: TGTGCCAGCAGTTTCCAGGGTGCAGAGAGGTCCTATGGCTACACCTTC

J: TRBJ2-6
size: .
V: TRBV24-1
D: TRBD1
CDR3: CATSARTGKGSGANVLTF
DNA: TGTGCCACCAGCGCCCGGACAGGGAAGGGGTCTGGGGCCAACGTCCTGACTTTC

J: TRBJ2-6
size: .
V: TRBV14
D: .
CDR3: CASSLTPREATSGANVLTF
DNA: TGTGCCAGCAGCCTCACCCCCCGGGAAGCTACGTCTGGGGCCAACGTCCTGACTTTC

J: TRBJ2-5
size: .
V: TRBV7-8
D: .
CDR3: CASSPHVFAGHETQYF
DNA: TGTGCCAGCAGCCCCCATGTATTCGCGGGGCACGAGACCCAGTACTTC

J: TRBJ1-2
size: few
V: TRBV7-2
D: .
CDR3: CASSPDGGGYGYTF
DNA: TGTGCCAGCAGCCCCGATGGGGGGGGCTATGGCTACACCTTC

J: TRBJ1-1
size: .
V: TRBV7-2
D: TRBD1
CDR3: CASSLGQVLNTEAFF
DNA: TGTGCCAGCAGCCTAGGACAGGTGTTGAACACTGAAGCTTTCTTT

J: TRBJ1-3
size: .
V: TRBV7-6
D: TRBD1
CDR3: CASSLAGQAGNTIYF
DNA: TGTGCCAGCAGCTTGGCCGGACAGGCTGGAAACACCATATATTTT

J: TRBJ1-1
size: once
V: TRBV30
D: .
CDR3: CAWSEGWNTEAFF
DNA: TGTGCCTGGAGTGAGGGGTGGAACACTGAAGCTTTCTTT

J: TRBJ1-2
size: few
V: TRBV18
D: .
CDR3: CASSPGSGYTF
DNA: TGTGCCAGCTCACCAGGTAGTGGCTACACCTTC

J: TRBJ1-4
size: .
V: TRBV6-2/TRBV6-3
D: .
CDR3: CASSYRPGVEEEKLFF
DNA: TGTGCCAGCAGTTACCGACCGGGCGTGGAGGAGGAAAAACTGTTTTTT

J: TRBJ2-7
size: .
V: TRBV2
D: .
CDR3: CASTAYKGPYEQYF
DNA: TGTGCCAGCACCGCCTACAAGGGGCCCTACGAGCAGTACTTC

J: TRBJ2-7
size: .
V: TRBV6-1
D: .
CDR3: CASSDQGGNYEQYF
DNA: TGTGCCAGCAGTGATCAAGGCGGGAACTACGAGCAGTACTTC

J: TRBJ1-3
size: few
V: TRBV4-1
D: .
CDR3: CASSQDPGGNTIYF
DNA: TGCGCCAGCAGCCAAGATCCGGGTGGAAACACCATATATTTT

J: TRBJ2-7
size: once
V: TRBV10-3
D: TRBD1
CDR3: CAIREYGQAGEQYF
DNA: TGTGCCATCAGGGAATACGGACAGGCCGGCGAGCAGTACTTC

J: TRBJ1-3
size: .
V: TRBV7-2
D: TRBD1
CDR3: CASSSGTVPSGNTIYF
DNA: TGTGCCAGCAGCTCCGGGACAGTTCCCTCTGGAAACACCATATATTTT

J: TRBJ2-7
size: .
V: TRBV6-5
D: TRBD1
CDR3: CASSTGGGSYEQYF
DNA: TGTGCCAGCAGTACAGGGGGCGGCTCCTACGAGCAGTACTTC

J: TRBJ1-1
size: .
V: TRBV7-2
D: .
CDR3: CASSLVSGNTEAFF
DNA: TGTGCCAGCAGCTTAGTTTCAGGGAACACTGAAGCTTTCTTT

J: TRBJ2-7
size: few
V: TRBV6-6
D: .
CDR3: CASSNEGAGYEQYF
DNA: TGTGCCAGCAGTAACGAAGGGGCTGGCTACGAGCAGTACTTC

J: TRBJ2-1
size: .
V: TRBV7-2
D: TRBD2
CDR3: CASSSRQRGGRGEQFF
DNA: TGTGCCAGCAGCTCCCGCCAGCGGGGGGGCCGGGGTGAGCAGTTCTTC

J: TRBJ2-5
size: once
V: TRBV19
D: .
CDR3: CASSLQGGVETQYF
DNA: TGTGCCAGTAGTCTACAGGGTGGTGTAGAGACCCAGTACTTC

J: TRBJ2-1
size: .
V: TRBV24-1
D: .
CDR3: CATSDSAGVYSYNEQFF
DNA: TGTGCCACCAGTGATTCCGCAGGGGTTTACTCCTACAATGAGCAGTTCTTC

J: TRBJ2-1
size: .
V: TRBV24-1
D: .
CDR3: CATRPAGPSSYNEQFF
DNA: TGTGCCACCAGGCCAGCGGGTCCTAGCTCCTACAATGAGCAGTTCTTC

J: TRBJ1-4
size: .
V: TRBV6-5
D: TRBD1
CDR3: CASSPGTGGEKLFF
DNA: TGTGCCAGCAGTCCCGGGACAGGGGGCGAAAAACTGTTTTTT

J: TRBJ1-6
size: few
V: TRBV20-1
D: .
CDR3: CSASGIRGDSPLHF
DNA: TGCAGTGCTAGTGGGATTCGCGGGGATTCACCCCTCCACTTT

J: TRBJ2-2
size: .
V: TRBV5-1
D: .
CDR3: CASSLVQGRTGELFF
DNA: TGCGCCAGCAGCTTGGTACAGGGGAGGACCGGGGAGCTGTTTTTT

J: TRBJ2-1
size: .
V: TRBV27
D: .
CDR3: CASSLGRRGRNNEQFF
DNA: TGTGCCAGCAGTTTAGGGCGGAGGGGGCGAAACAATGAGCAGTTCTTC

J: TRBJ2-1
size: .
V: TRBV7-2
D: .
CDR3: CASSSAGISPLQFF
DNA: TGTGCCAGCAGCTCGGCCGGGATCTCCCCATTACAGTTCTTC

J: TRBJ2-3
size: .
V: TRBV28
D: TRBD2
CDR3: CASSFLAGGGDADTQYF
DNA: TGTGCCAGCAGTTTTTTAGCGGGGGGCGGGGATGCAGATACGCAGTATTTT

J: TRBJ1-2
size: .
V: TRBV10-3
D: .
CDR3: CAAQRGGGGGGYTF
DNA: TGTGCCGCGCAGAGAGGAGGCGGGGGTGGTGGCTACACCTTC

J: TRBJ2-2
size: .
V: TRBV2
D: TRBD1
CDR3: CASSNTGGASGELFF
DNA: TGTGCCAGCAGTAATACAGGGGGCGCGTCCGGGGAGCTGTTTTTT

J: TRBJ2-1
size: .
V: TRBV4-2
D: TRBD2
CDR3: CASSHSPRGGNEQFF
DNA: TGTGCCAGCAGCCATTCCCCTCGGGGGGGCAATGAGCAGTTCTTC

J: TRBJ2-5
size: few
V: TRBV3-1/TRBV3-2
D: TRBD2
CDR3: CASSRMAGGWETQYF
DNA: TGTGCCAGCAGCCGAATGGCGGGAGGTTGGGAGACCCAGTACTTC

J: TRBJ1-2
size: .
V: TRBV4-2
D: TRBD1
CDR3: CASSQDGTGDYGYTF
DNA: TGTGCCAGCAGCCAAGACGGGACAGGGGACTATGGCTACACCTTC

J: TRBJ1-2
size: .
V: TRBV9
D: .
CDR3: CASSNTGLPNYGYTF
DNA: TGTGCCAGCAGCAACACGGGACTTCCAAACTATGGCTACACCTTC

J: TRBJ1-2
size: .
V: TRBV6-6
D: .
CDR3: CAIQIPGLNYGYTF
DNA: TGTGCCATTCAGATACCAGGACTGAACTATGGCTACACCTTC

J: TRBJ1-6
size: .
V: TRBV5-5
D: .
CDR3: CASSFIGDSPLHF
DNA: TGTGCCAGCAGCTTTATCGGGGATTCACCCCTCCACTTT

J: TRBJ2-3
size: .
V: TRBV5-1
D: .
CDR3: CASRGIGTDTQYF
DNA: TGCGCCAGCCGGGGGATAGGTACAGATACGCAGTATTTT

J: TRBJ1-2
size: .
V: TRBV7-2
D: .
CDR3: CASSLAPRAGGYTF
DNA: TGTGCCAGCAGCTTAGCGCCGAGGGCTGGTGGCTACACCTTC

J: TRBJ2-7
size: .
V: TRBV18
D: TRBD2
CDR3: CASSSSREDYEQYF
DNA: TGTGCCAGCTCATCGTCCCGGGAGGACTACGAGCAGTACTTC

J: TRBJ2-3
size: once
V: TRBV18
D: TRBD1
CDR3: CASPPGQGLDTQYF
DNA: TGTGCCAGCCCCCCGGGACAGGGTTTAGATACGCAGTATTTT

J: TRBJ1-6
size: .
V: TRBV18
D: TRBD1
CDR3: CASSPPGQSFPLHF
DNA: TGTGCCAGCTCACCTCCGGGACAGAGCTTTCCCCTCCACTTT

J: TRBJ1-2
size: .
V: TRBV6-2/TRBV6-3
D: TRBD1
CDR3: CASSPPGQRGFENGYTF
DNA: TGTGCCAGCAGTCCACCGGGACAGAGGGGGTTTGAGAATGGCTACACCTTC

J: TRBJ1-1
size: .
V: TRBV30
D: .
CDR3: CACSGEQMNTEAFF
DNA: TGTGCCTGCTCCGGGGAACAGATGAACACTGAAGCTTTCTTT

J: TRBJ1-6
size: few
V: TRBV7-6
D: TRBD1
CDR3: CASSLSIRTGDSPLHF
DNA: TGTGCCAGCAGCTTAAGTATCCGGACAGGGGATTCACCCCTCCACTTT

J: TRBJ1-6
size: .
V: TRBV30
D: TRBD1
CDR3: CAWSRDRGTPYNSPLHF
DNA: TGTGCCTGGAGCCGGGACAGGGGGACACCCTATAATTCACCCCTCCACTTT